The rows below give T cell receptor beta chains drawn from one sample of a study of blood T cell repertoires in COVID-19. Only in-frame clones appear in the TCRdb table, and some are missing; sequencing was by immunoSEQ multiplex PCR. Of tens of thousands of clones in the sample, about 88% were seen once. Material for sequencing was peripheral blood. These receptors came from a man aged 60 to 75 with acute or convalescent COVID-19. Both conserved end residues are part of each CDR3. The D gene is left open where the match is weak. Clone size is shown for a subset of rows, as once, few, many or a class of expanded clone.

CDR3nt,CDR3aa,j_gene,d_gene,abundance,v_gene,len
TGTGCCAGCAGCTTAGATTGGAGGAGGACAGGGTCGAAAGCTTTCTTT,CASSLDWRRTGSKAFF,TRBJ1-1,TRBD1,.,TRBV11-3,16
TGCGCCAGCAGCCCCACAGTCATGAACACTGAAGCTTTCTTT,CASSPTVMNTEAFF,TRBJ1-1,.,.,TRBV5-1,14
TGTGCCAGCTCACTTTACCAGGGGTTAGAAGCTTTCTTT,CASSLYQGLEAFF,TRBJ1-1,.,.,TRBV18,13
TGTGCCAGCAGTTTCGCAGGTTGGGGGCCGAACACTGAAGCTTTCTTT,CASSFAGWGPNTEAFF,TRBJ1-1,.,.,TRBV7-9,16
TGCGCCAGCAGCTTGGCGGGGGGGAACACTGAAGCTTTCTTT,CASSLAGGNTEAFF,TRBJ1-1,.,.,TRBV5-1,14
TGCAGCGTTGAAGACCCGGGCTCCTACGAGCAGTACTTC,CSVEDPGSYEQYF,TRBJ2-7,.,.,TRBV29-1,13
TGTGCCAGCAGTGCAGGGTTAGGGGGGGGAGCAAATGAAAAACTGTTTTTT,CASSAGLGGGANEKLFF,TRBJ1-4,.,once,TRBV6-1,17
TGTGCCAGCAGCGTGGAGACTAGTCGTGGGAATGAGCAGTTCTTC,CASSVETSRGNEQFF,TRBJ2-1,.,.,TRBV9,15
TGTGCCAGCAGCCAAGCTAGCGGGACGGGCGGGACCCAGTACTTC,CASSQASGTGGTQYF,TRBJ2-5,TRBD2,.,TRBV3-1/TRBV3-2,15
TGTGCCAGCGGGGCCACTGAAGCTTTCTTT,CASGATEAFF,TRBJ1-1,.,.,TRBV12-3/TRBV12-4,10
TGTGCCAGCAGTAACCCGGACAGGGCCGGAAACACCATATATTTT,CASSNPDRAGNTIYF,TRBJ1-3,TRBD1,.,TRBV6-5,15
TGCAGTGCTAGTCGGCTAGCTCCCCATGAGCAGTTCTTC,CSASRLAPHEQFF,TRBJ2-1,.,once,TRBV20-1,13
TGTGCCAGCAGCTCCCGACAGGGGGCCCCTGAAGCTTTCTTT,CASSSRQGAPEAFF,TRBJ1-1,TRBD1,.,TRBV3-1/TRBV3-2,14
TGCACGTGGGGCGACAATGAGCAGTTCTTC,CTWGDNEQFF,TRBJ2-1,.,.,TRBV20-1,10
TGTGCCACCAGTGACCCCGGGACAGGTTCCTACGAGCAGTACTTC,CATSDPGTGSYEQYF,TRBJ2-7,TRBD1,.,TRBV24-1,15
TGTGCCAGCAGTGGGCAGGACAGGGATGCCACAGATACGCAGTATTTT,CASSGQDRDATDTQYF,TRBJ2-3,TRBD1,few,TRBV6-1,16
TGTGCCAGCAGTAACCAGGACAGGGGGGGCATTGAAGCTTTCTTT,CASSNQDRGGIEAFF,TRBJ1-1,TRBD1,few,TRBV6-5,15
TGTGCCAGCAGTCAATACAGGGATGGCTACACCTTC,CASSQYRDGYTF,TRBJ1-2,.,.,TRBV25-1,12
TGTGCCAGTACCCGGGACAGGGGGGATTATGGCTACACCTTC,CASTRDRGDYGYTF,TRBJ1-2,TRBD1,.,TRBV19,14
TGTGCCAGCAGCCTTTTAAGCACAGATACGCAGTATTTT,CASSLLSTDTQYF,TRBJ2-3,.,once,TRBV7-2,13
TGTGCCAGCAGCAACAGGGAAAATTCACCCCTCCACTTT,CASSNRENSPLHF,TRBJ1-6,.,.,TRBV14,13
TGCGCCAGCAGCCAAGTCGAAGTTTCGGAGACCTACGAGCAGTACTTC,CASSQVEVSETYEQYF,TRBJ2-7,.,.,TRBV4-1,16
TGTGTTCAGGGGGAGGTAGGGGGCTATGGCTACACCTTC,CVQGEVGGYGYTF,TRBJ1-2,.,.,TRBV21-1,13
TGCAGCGTTGATACCTACTCCTACGAGCAGTACTTC,CSVDTYSYEQYF,TRBJ2-7,.,.,TRBV29-1,12
TGTGCCACCAGCAGAGACATCCTCGCGCGGGGAAACACCATATATTTT,CATSRDILARGNTIYF,TRBJ1-3,.,.,TRBV15,16
TGTGCCAGCAGCGTAGCCGCTAGCGGGGTATACGAGCAGTACTTC,CASSVAASGVYEQYF,TRBJ2-7,TRBD2,few,TRBV9,15
TGCGCCAGCAGGCGGGAGGATGAGCAGTTCTTC,CASRREDEQFF,TRBJ2-1,TRBD2,.,TRBV5-1,11